This T cell receptor (beta chain) was recovered during a study of blood T cell repertoires in COVID-19. Study at large: T cells, B-cell-depleted T cells, or PBMCs provided the cDNA or gDNA that served as material.

Trimming pared 5 bases from V and 6 bases from J, leaving 14 bases between. This CDR3 is 13 amino acids long. Germline CDR1 reads SEHNR; CDR2 reads FQNEAQ (reference sequence). Enrollment of patients from Seattle took place during active infection, with longitudinal follow-up. Source study methods: Amplifying reference gene primers gave estimates of nucleated cell counts. Sequenced by immunoSEQ multiplex PCR; TCRdb stores in-frame clones only, minus some. The DNA was the basis for D and trimming; V, J and clone size are from that table. This repertoire shows about 370,000 clones, 80% to 90% found once; its top ten account for roughly 10%.

The source is a woman aged 25 to 45 with COVID-19, enrolled during active disease. Sequenced: peripheral blood. The gene calls are TRBV7-9 and TRBJ2-7; maybe TRBD1 (7 bases). CDR3 coding DNA: TGTGCCAGCAGCCGCCGCCAGGGGGGCGAGCAGTACTTC. This gives the protein CASSRRQGGEQYF.